The present TCR beta chain was sequenced within a study of blood T cell repertoires in COVID-19 (TCRdb year 2020). At the level of the whole study: Samples from collaborators originated in the United States, Italy and Spain and spanned both the acute and convalescent phases of COVID-19. The samples were drawn from the first 160 participants of the ongoing ImmuneRACE study and from about 1,200 subjects provided by 6 global collaborators. Sample metadata almost always included a de-identified subject ID, COVID-19 status, age in years and sex. The prospective study material was composed of cDNA or gDNA derived from T cells, B-cell-depleted T cells, or PBMCs. The dataset comprised deeply sampled blood TCRbeta repertoires from subjects exposed to, actively infected with, or recovered from COVID-19. Where available, HLA class I and class II types were taken from metadata supplied by the sample provider and were not determined by assay-based typing. The repertoires were released in a freely available public database meant as a resource for research on the immune response to SARS-CoV-2.

Beyond this particular receptor, the publication reports: How much clinical and demographic metadata was included differed by source and by participant, and the metadata was provided uncurated.

The immunoSEQ Assay, a bias-controlled multiplex PCR, was used to amplify TCRbeta CDR3 regions from genomic DNA. Per the authors' processing: The number of nucleated cells in each sample was estimated by amplification of reference gene primers within the assay. To quantify the absolute abundance of each unique TCRbeta CDR3 rearrangement, sequence reads were collapsed and filtered. For each sample, productive Simpson clonality was calculated as the square root of Simpson's diversity index across productive rearrangements. Imported from immuneACCESS, the table was reduced by TCRdb to in-frame sequences with V and J called. These copies leave out some clones; in studies compared against another copy, an unresolved V gene accounts for under half, and the cause of the remainder is not known. The V and J calls and clone size come from that table; D and trimming were worked out from the DNA. A total of under 250,000 clones appear in this sample, 80% to 90% of them only once. Of the sample, more than 9% falls within the top ten clones.

V was cut back by 6 bases and J by 4 bases, leaving a gap of 21 bases between them. The CDR3 runs 16 amino acids, cysteine and phenylalanine included. The CDR3 DNA has 48 bases and is translated from base 1. The germline V gene (reference sequence) sets CDR1 to MNHEY and CDR2 to SMNVEV. On this clone: It lacks a known antigen. Base qualities are not recorded, but no much larger clone differs from it by a single base.

At one collaborating source in Seattle, patients were enrolled during active infection and were followed longitudinally through the course of disease. Whole blood was collected in K2EDTA tubes by collaborating institutions according to the institutions' own protocols. For TCRbeta analysis, collaborators shipped samples in one of three forms: frozen whole blood, isolated PBMCs, or DNA extracted from either of those sample types. Material: peripheral blood. The rearrangement joined TRBV27 to TRBJ1-1; TRBD1 is a possible D gene, resting on 5 matching bases. The sequence came from a man in his fifties or sixties with COVID-19, enrolled during active disease. The CDR3 in this case is CASSRLRHGGGTEAFF. The DNA sequence follows: TGTGCCAGCAGCCGCCTACGACATGGCGGGGGCACTGAAGCTTTCTTT.